Given below is one T cell receptor (beta chain) in context. The target of this receptor is not known. Base quality data are lacking; no much larger clone is found one base away. V and J are truncated by 4 bases and 5 bases respectively, leaving an intervening sequence of 16 bases. As encoded in the germline V gene, CDR1 is SGHRS while CDR2 is YFSETQ. Its CDR3 holds 15 amino acids, cysteine through phenylalanine. CDR3 DNA only is kept here, 45 bases in frame from base 1. This specimen belongs to a study of shared T cell receptors in the human thymus (dated by TCRdb to the early 2020s). In terms of the full investigation: The study examined how the human thymus generates shared, self-reactive T-cell receptor alpha chains.

Library prep was done by the immunoSEQ multiplex PCR assay. TCRdb mirrors the immuneACCESS table, restricted to in-frame sequences. Some clones are absent from its copies; in checked studies, under half trace to an unresolved V gene, and the reason for the others is unknown. In this sample the table shows approximately 730,000 clones, approximately 85% of which occur a single time. About 0.0098% of the sample is in the top ten clones. This sample was also put to use in a study of human thymus T cells. As the second study states: In Finland, the donors were immunologically healthy infants who were having open corrective cardiac surgery for congenital heart defects. Thymus tissue was obtained as surgical resects removed during corrective cardiac surgery. Both the thymic and the peripheral blood repertoires appeared to show biased V and J gene segment usage. According to the related research, thymic TCR repertoires were highly overlapping among unrelated individuals. TCR alpha and beta repertoires from seven to nine infant thymus samples and a few related peripheral blood samples were characterized in the study. Donor ages ranged from about 7 to 244 days, and the cohort comprised 5 to 7 male and a couple of female infants. After being mechanically released from the tissue, thymocytes were kept at -70 degrees C in pellets of roughly 9.5-32 million cells. A QIAsymphony instrument was used to extract genomic DNA from the frozen cell pellets. The immunoSEQ multiplex PCR assay was used to amplify the TCRB and TCRAD loci from a standardized amount of quality-controlled genomic DNA. The amplicons spanned the V(D)J region and were long enough to cover the CDR3 and allow V and J genes to be identified. Through the commercial immunoSEQ service, the amplicons were sequenced on an Illumina platform. Primer bias and sequencing errors were corrected using previously described methods, and TCRAD and TCRB definitions followed the IMGT database. The repertoires were analysed using immunoSEQ Analyzer 3.0 and VDJTools for basic statistics, V/J segment usage, diversity estimates, rarefaction and pairwise overlap. Diversity was estimated with Chao1, ChaoE, Efron-Thisted, Shannon and inverse Simpson indices, and also on datasets down-sampled to the smallest sample. For repertoire overlap, CDR3 nucleotide sequence, V gene and J gene had to match strictly, and clustering was done by Jaccard-based multidimensional scaling. On average, thymus samples yielded 810,000 or so unique TCRB clonotypes, whereas blood samples yielded about 80,000.

This sequence was found in a girl less than two years old with a congenital heart defect. Donor details come from another sample of the same person, matched by shared clones. This chain joins TRBV5-1 to TRBJ1-5; possibly the D gene is TRBD1, per 5 matching bases. Material: thymocytes. The DNA sequence follows: TGCGCCAGCAGCCCTTGGGGAGGGGAACATCAGCCCCAGCATTTT. Its protein is CASSPWGGEHQPQHF.